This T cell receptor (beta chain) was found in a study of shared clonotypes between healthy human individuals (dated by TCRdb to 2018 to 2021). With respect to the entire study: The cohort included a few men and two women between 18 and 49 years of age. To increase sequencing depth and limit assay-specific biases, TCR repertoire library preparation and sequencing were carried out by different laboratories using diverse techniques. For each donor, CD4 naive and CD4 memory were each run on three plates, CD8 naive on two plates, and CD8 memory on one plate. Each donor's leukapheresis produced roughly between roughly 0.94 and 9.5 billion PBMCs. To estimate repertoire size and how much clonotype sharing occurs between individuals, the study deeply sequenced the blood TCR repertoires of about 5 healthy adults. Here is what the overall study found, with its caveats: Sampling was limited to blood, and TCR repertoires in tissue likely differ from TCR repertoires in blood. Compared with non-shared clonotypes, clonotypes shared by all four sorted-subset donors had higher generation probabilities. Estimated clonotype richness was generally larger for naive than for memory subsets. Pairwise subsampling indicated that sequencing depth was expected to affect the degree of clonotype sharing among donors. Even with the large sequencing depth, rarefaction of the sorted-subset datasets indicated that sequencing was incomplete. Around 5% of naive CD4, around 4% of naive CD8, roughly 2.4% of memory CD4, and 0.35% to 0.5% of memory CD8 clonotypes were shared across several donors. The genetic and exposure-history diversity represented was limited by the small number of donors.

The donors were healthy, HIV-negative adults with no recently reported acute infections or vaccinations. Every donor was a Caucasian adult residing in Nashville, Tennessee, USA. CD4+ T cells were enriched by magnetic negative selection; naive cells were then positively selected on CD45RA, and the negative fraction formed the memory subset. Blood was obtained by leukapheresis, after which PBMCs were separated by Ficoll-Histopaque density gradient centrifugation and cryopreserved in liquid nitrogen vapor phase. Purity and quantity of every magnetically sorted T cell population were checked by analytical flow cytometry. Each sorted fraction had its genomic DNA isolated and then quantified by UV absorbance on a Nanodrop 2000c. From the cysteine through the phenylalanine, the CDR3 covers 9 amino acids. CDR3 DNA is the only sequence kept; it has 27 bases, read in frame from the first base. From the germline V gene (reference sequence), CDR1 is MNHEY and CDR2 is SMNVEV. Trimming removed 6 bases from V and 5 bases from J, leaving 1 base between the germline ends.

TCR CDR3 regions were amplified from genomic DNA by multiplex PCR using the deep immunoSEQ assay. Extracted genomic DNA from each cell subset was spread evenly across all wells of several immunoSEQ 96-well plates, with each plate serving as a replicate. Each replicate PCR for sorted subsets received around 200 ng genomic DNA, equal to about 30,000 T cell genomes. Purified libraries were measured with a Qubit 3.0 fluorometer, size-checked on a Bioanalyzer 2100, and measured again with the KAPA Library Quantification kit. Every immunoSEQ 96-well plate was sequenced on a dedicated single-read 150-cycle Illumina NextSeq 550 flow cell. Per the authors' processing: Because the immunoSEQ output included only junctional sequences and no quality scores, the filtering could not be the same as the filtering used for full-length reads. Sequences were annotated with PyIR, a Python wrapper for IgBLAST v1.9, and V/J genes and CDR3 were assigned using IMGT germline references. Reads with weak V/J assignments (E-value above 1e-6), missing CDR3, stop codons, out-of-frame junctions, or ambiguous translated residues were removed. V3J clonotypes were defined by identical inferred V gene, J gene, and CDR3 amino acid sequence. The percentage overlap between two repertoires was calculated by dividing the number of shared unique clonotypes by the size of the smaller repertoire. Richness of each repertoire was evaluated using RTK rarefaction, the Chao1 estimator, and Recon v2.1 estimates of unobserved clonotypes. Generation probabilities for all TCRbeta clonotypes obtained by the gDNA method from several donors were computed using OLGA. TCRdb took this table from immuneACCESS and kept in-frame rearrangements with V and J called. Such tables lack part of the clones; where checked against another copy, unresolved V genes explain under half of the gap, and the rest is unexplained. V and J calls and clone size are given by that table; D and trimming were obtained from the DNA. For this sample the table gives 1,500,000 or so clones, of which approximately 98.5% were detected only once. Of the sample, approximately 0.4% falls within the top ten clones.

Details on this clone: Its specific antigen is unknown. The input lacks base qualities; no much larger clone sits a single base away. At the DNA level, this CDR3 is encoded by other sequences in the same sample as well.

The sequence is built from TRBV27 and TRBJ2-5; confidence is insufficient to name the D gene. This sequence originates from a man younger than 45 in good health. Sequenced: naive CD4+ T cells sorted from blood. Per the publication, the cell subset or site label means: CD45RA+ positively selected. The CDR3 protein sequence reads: CASRETQYF. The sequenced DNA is TGTGCCAGCAGGGAGACCCAGTACTTC.